This T cell receptor beta chain was recorded in a study of patients and donors after allogeneic stem cell transplantation. The CDR3 contains 12 residues. V was clipped by 3 bases and J by 9 bases, with 11 bases between them. Germline V gene lookup returns CDR1 LGHDT and CDR2 YNNKEL (reference sequence). In this sample, this clonotype is medium-sized. TCRdb recomputed calls from the RT-PCR reads with MiXCR, one row per CDR3 protein. The repertoire holds 9,000 or so distinct CDR3 sequences, with 4% as singletons. Material for sequencing was blood, either unsorted or a sorted T cell fraction (not recorded which). The source is a human donor who was either an allogeneic HSCT recipient or a stem cell or donor lymphocyte infusion donor (not recorded which). It is not recorded whose cells these are; they may come from a transplant donor. The rearrangement joins TRBV3-1 to TRBJ2-5, with D perhaps assigned TRBD1 or TRBD2 (7 bases each). CDR3 in amino acids: CASSQAGGAQYF. The CDR3, as DNA: TGTGCCAGCAGCCAGGCAGGGGGGGCCCAGTACTTC.